This T cell receptor (beta chain) was found in a study of blood T cell repertoires in COVID-19. This table comes from immunoSEQ multiplex PCR, and its TCRdb copy is limited to in-frame clones, with some not included. Of about 120,000 clones in the sample, around 87% were seen once. The CDR3 covers 12 residues. From germline, CDR1 is MNHEY and CDR2 SVGAGI. Trimming removed 7 bases at V and 3 bases at J, with 9 bases between. The receptor was isolated from a woman aged 55-70 years with COVID-19, enrolled during active disease. V gene TRBV6-5 combines with J gene TRBJ1-2; D is uncertain. Sequencing was performed on peripheral blood. Here the CDR3 DNA reads TGTGCCAGCACTCGCGATCACTATGGCTACACCTTC. This sequence encodes CASTRDHYGYTF.